These 2 T cell receptor beta chains were sequenced from one sample in a study of T cell changes during pregnancy in multiple sclerosis. Generated by immunoSEQ multiplex PCR, the TCRdb table keeps only in-frame clones and is missing some. The sample yields about 45,000 clones, around 93% seen once. Source: CD8+ T cells from peripheral blood mononuclear cells, taken in the second trimester of pregnancy. The receptors originated from a female donor with multiple sclerosis, enrolled in a pregnancy study.

This clone was counted once. This chain joins TRBV7-9 and TRBJ2-7, with a weak D call TRBD2 (5 bases). V dropped 4 bases and J dropped 6 bases, with 13 bases sitting between them. Germline CDR1 SEHNR, CDR2 FQNEAQ (reference sequence). The CDR3 loop spans 13 amino acids. For the CDR3, the DNA is TGTGCCAGCAGCTCCCTAGAGGGCGTCGAGCAGTACTTC. Protein: CASSSLEGVEQYF. Full variable domain (rest looked up from reference TRBV7-9 and TRBJ2-7): DTGVSQNPRHKITKRGQNVTFRCDPISEHNRLYWYRQTLGQGPEFLTYFQNEAQLEKSRLLSDRFSAERPKGSFSTLEIQRTEQGDSAMYLCASSSLEGVEQYFGPGTRLTVT.

The chain employs TRBV14 and TRBJ2-7; 12 bases match TRBD1. This CDR3 is 16 amino acids long. The V gene end was trimmed by 3 bases and the J gene end by 4 bases; junction bases not matched to a gene: 7. Germline lookup yields CDR1 SGHDN and CDR2 FVKESK. CDR3 coding DNA: TGTGCCAGCAGCCACGACCGGGACAGGGGGCTTTACGAGCAGTACTTC. It is translated as CASSHDRDRGLYEQYF.